Each of the 18 T cell receptor beta chains below was sequenced from the same sample in a study of siplizumab effects on memory and regulatory T cells. The protocol was immunoSEQ multiplex PCR, while the TCRdb copy is restricted to in-frame clones and leaves out a portion. The sample lists around 100,000 clones, about nine tenths occurring once. Sequences were obtained from CD4+ T cells sorted from blood. The receptor set was obtained from a human donor in good health.

V is TRBV6-1 and J is TRBJ1-1, with a weak D call TRBD1 (5 bases). Trimming shortened V by 8 bases and J by 4 bases, and 14 bases separated the two germline ends. The length of the CDR3 is 13 residues. Germline V gene data show CDR1 as MNHNS and CDR2 as SASEGT. The CDR3 coding sequence is TGTGCCAGCCGAACGGGGGGTAGCACTGAAGCTTTCTTT. It yields the protein CASRTGGSTEAFF.

The V and J genes are TRBV7-3 and TRBJ2-1, with TRBD2 identical over 12 bases. The CDR3 runs to 14 residues. Germline V lookup: CDR1 SGHTA, CDR2 FQGTGA. V was clipped by 5 bases and J by 9 bases; unmatched bases: 5. The CDR3 loop is CASSRLAGASEQFF. The CDR3 region has the DNA TGTGCCAGCAGCAGACTAGCGGGGGCGAGTGAGCAGTTCTTC.

The V and J genes are TRBV18 and TRBJ1-1, with D hard to call. V shed 3 bases and J shed 0 bases, with 14 bases lying between them. Germline values: CDR1 KGHSH, CDR2 LQKENI. The CDR3 has 16 amino acids. The CDR3 loop reads CASSPLNTIMNTEAFF. The CDR3 DNA sequence: TGTGCCAGCTCACCCCTTAACACCATCATGAACACTGAAGCTTTCTTT.

V and J are TRBV19 and TRBJ2-1; either TRBD1 or TRBD2 may fit D (5 bases each). The CDR3 covers 16 residues. Germline V gene data show CDR1 as LNHDA and CDR2 as SQIVND (reference sequence). With 3 bases removed from V and 0 bases from J, the gap between germline ends came to 12 bases. The CDR3 loop is CASSMETGASYNEQFF. DNA of the CDR3: TGTGCCAGTAGTATGGAGACCGGGGCCTCCTACAATGAGCAGTTCTTC.

The chain employs TRBV27 and TRBJ2-5; D is unclear. This CDR3 contains 15 residues. The ends were cut back, 1 base at V and 2 bases at J, with 11 bases in the middle. CDR1 MNHEY and CDR2 SMNVEV come from the germline V gene (reference sequence). CDR3 nucleotides: TGTGCCAGCAGTTTATTCTCGGCGGTTCAAGAGACCCAGTACTTC. This codes for CASSLFSAVQETQYF.

This chain uses TRBV6-5 with TRBJ1-5; weak D call: TRBD1 (6 bases). V was cut by 6 bases and J by 2 bases, with 14 bases left in between. Per the germline V gene, CDR1 is MNHEY and CDR2 is SVGAGI. The CDR3 extends over 15 amino acids. In nucleotides, the CDR3 is TGTGCCAGCAGAGCCGATGGGGGCGGCAATCAGCCCCAGCATTTT. The encoded protein is CASRADGGGNQPQHF.

The V call is TRBV9, the J call TRBJ1-3; D gene ambiguous. There are 14 residues in the CDR3. With 4 bases removed from V and 6 bases from J, the gap between germline ends came to 14 bases. The germline V gene has CDR1 SGDLS and CDR2 YYNGEE. The CDR3 nucleotides read TGTGCCAGCAGCCCCGAGGTAGGCGTAAACACCATATATTTT. Its protein is CASSPEVGVNTIYF.

The V and J genes are TRBV18 and TRBJ2-5, with D perhaps matching TRBD2 (6 bases). The germline V gene encodes CDR1 KGHSH and CDR2 LQKENI. Trimming took 3 bases from V and 1 from J, leaving 12 bases between them. The CDR3 is 15 residues long. The CDR3, as DNA: TGTGCCAGCTCACCGGACTATAGCCCCCAAGAGACCCAGTACTTC. This codes for CASSPDYSPQETQYF.

This chain joins TRBV7-7 and TRBJ1-1; a possible D gene is TRBD1 (5 bases). This CDR3 comprises 13 residues. Trimming cost V 5 bases and J 4 bases, with 11 bases left between them. The germline gives CDR1 SSHAT, CDR2 FNYEAQ (reference sequence). This chain's CDR3 is CASSPGVGTEAFF. CDR3 nucleotide sequence: TGTGCCAGCAGCCCGGGGGTCGGCACTGAAGCTTTCTTT.

This rearrangement joins TRBV27 to TRBJ2-3; TRBD2 matches 7 bases. From germline, CDR1 is MNHEY and CDR2 SMNVEV (reference sequence). The CDR3 consists of 16 residues. V shed 6 bases, J shed 5 bases, and the junction held 14 bases outside the gene matches. The CDR3 nucleotides are TGTGCCAGCAGGCCCCCGGGGCTTCCTAGCGGAGATACGCAGTATTTT. Protein sequence: CASRPPGLPSGDTQYF.

The rearrangement links TRBV4-1 to TRBJ2-7; D unresolved. CDR3 length: 16 amino acids. V was shortened by 1 base and J by 3 bases, with 16 bases between the two germline ends. Looked up from germline, CDR1 is MGHRA and CDR2 is YSYEKL. CDR3 region: CASSQVPLTADYEQYF. In nucleotides, the CDR3 is TGCGCCAGCAGCCAAGTTCCGCTCACCGCAGACTACGAGCAGTACTTC.

The rearrangement joins TRBV10-3 to TRBJ1-4, with D possibly matching TRBD1 (5 bases). Trimming removed 6 bases at V and 8 bases at J, with 16 bases between. Germline V lookup: CDR1 ENHRY, CDR2 SYGVKD. This CDR3 spans 14 amino acids. Here the CDR3 DNA reads TGTGCCATCAGCGAAGGAGGGGTTGGAGAAAAACTGTTTTTT. The encoded protein is CAISEGGVGEKLFF.

CDR3 sequence: CASSDRRAHYNSPLHF. DNA for the CDR3: TGTGCCAGCAGTGATAGGAGAGCTCACTATAATTCACCCCTCCACTTT. The genes are TRBV2 and TRBJ1-6; D uncertain. The germline gives CDR1 SNHLY, CDR2 FYNNEI. The CDR3 is made up of 16 amino acids. Trimming removed 3 bases from V and 3 bases from J, with 12 bases in between.

V gene TRBV7-9 combines with J gene TRBJ1-2; unclear D gene. This CDR3 comprises 15 residues. Looked up from germline, CDR1 is SEHNR and CDR2 is FQNEAQ (reference sequence). V was pared by 6 bases and J by 6 bases, with 20 bases between. CDR3 protein: CASSSTVGKLDGYTF. The CDR3, as DNA: TGTGCCAGCAGTTCAACGGTCGGGAAGTTGGATGGCTACACCTTC.

The rearrangement links TRBV27 to TRBJ2-3; TRBD2 agrees at 9 bases. V shed 4 bases and J 4 bases; nucleotides not matched to a gene: 9. Germline-derived CDR1 and CDR2 are MNHEY and SMNVEV (reference sequence). The CDR3 loop spans 16 amino acids. The CDR3 is CASSSHGLATPDTQYF. In DNA, the CDR3 is TGTGCCAGCAGTTCCCACGGACTAGCGACCCCAGATACGCAGTATTTT.

The rearrangement joins TRBV4-3 to TRBJ2-5; TRBD2 matches at 7 bases. CDR1 and CDR2 from the germline V gene are LGHNA and YSLEER. The V segment lost 0 bases and the J segment 10 bases; nucleotides outside the gene matches: 8. The CDR3 spans 14 residues. CDR3 amino acids: CASSQDWGGRGQYF. Here the CDR3 DNA reads TGCGCCAGCAGCCAAGATTGGGGGGGAAGGGGCCAGTACTTC.

The chain has TRBV25-1 and TRBJ2-5; 9 bases are a match to TRBD2. CDR3 length equals 16 residues. Trimming cost V 0 bases and J 2 bases; bases outside gene matches: 4. Germline V gene lookup returns CDR1 MGHDK and CDR2 SYGVNS. CDR3 region: CASSEYGRGGQETQYF. CDR3 DNA: TGTGCCAGCAGTGAATACGGGCGGGGGGGTCAAGAGACCCAGTACTTC. Variable domain in full (rest from reference TRBV25-1 and TRBJ2-5): EADIYQTPRYLVIGTGKKITLECSQTMGHDKMYWYQQDPGMELHLIHYSYGVNSTEKGDLSSESTVSRIRTEHFPLTLESARPSHTSQYLCASSEYGRGGQETQYFGPGTRLLVL.

The chain employs TRBV2 and TRBJ2-7; no reliable D call. This CDR3 contains 11 residues. CDR1 SNHLY and CDR2 FYNNEI come from the germline V gene. Trimming removed 8 bases from V and 2 bases from J, with 7 bases in between. Here the CDR3 reads CASSLAYEQYF. CDR3 bases: TGTGCCAGCTCCCTGGCCTACGAGCAGTACTTC.